This is a list of T cell receptor beta chains from one sample in a study of circulating and synovial CD4+ cells in juvenile arthritis. The table came from immunoSEQ multiplex PCR; TCRdb's copy has only in-frame clones and leaves some out. The data contain 32,000 or so clones, over 90% of them singletons. The specimen sequenced was CD4+ T cells from blood. These receptors originate from a human donor with juvenile idiopathic arthritis. CDR3s include the opening cysteine and the closing phenylalanine or tryptophan. A D gene is named only where the DNA matches it firmly. Size values are once, few and many counts, or a class for expanded clones, and some rows have none.

-,TRBJ2-7,TRBV28,once,TGTGCCAGCAGTTTGACAGGCGACCCGACCTATCCCTACGAGCAGTACTTC,CASSLTGDPTYPYEQYF
-,TRBJ2-1,TRBV5-1,once,TGCGCCAGCAGCTTGGCTCCGGTCGGCAATGAGCAGTTCTTC,CASSLAPVGNEQFF
TRBD2,TRBJ2-3,TRBV9,-,TGTGCCAGCAGCGTGGGGACTAGCGGGGGGGCCGTTACGCAGTATTTT,CASSVGTSGGAVTQYF
-,TRBJ1-4,TRBV4-1,-,TGCGCCAGCAGCCAAGGAGACAGGACTAATGAAAAACTGTTTTTT,CASSQGDRTNEKLFF
TRBD1,TRBJ1-2,TRBV5-8,-,TGTGCCAGCGGCCCACGGACAGGGGGAAGTATCTATGGCTACACCTTC,CASGPRTGGSIYGYTF
-,TRBJ2-2,TRBV4-2,-,TGTGCCAGCAGCCAAGGAGGGGCCTTACAACGGGGGATCTTTACGTCCGGGGAGCTGTTTTTT,CASSQGGALQRGIFTSGELFF
-,TRBJ2-6,TRBV4-1,once,TGCGCCAGCAGCCAAGAGTCGATTAGCGGCCAATTCTCTGGGGCCAACGTCCTGACTTTC,CASSQESISGQFSGANVLTF
-,TRBJ1-2,TRBV2,-,TGTGCCAGCAGTGATGGGACATATGGCTACACCTTC,CASSDGTYGYTF
-,TRBJ1-2,TRBV6-1,-,TGTGCCACCCTCGGCTTACTGTCGGGTGGCTACACCTTC,CATLGLLSGGYTF
-,TRBJ2-3,TRBV9,-,TGTGCCAGCAGCGTAGACGGGGGCACAGATACGCAGTATTTT,CASSVDGGTDTQYF
-,TRBJ1-1,TRBV5-1,once,TGCGCCAGTAAGGACAGGAACACTGAAGCTTTCTTT,CASKDRNTEAFF
TRBD1,TRBJ2-5,TRBV6-1,once,TGTGCCAGCAGGGACAGGGGGGGAGAGACCCAGTACTTC,CASRDRGGETQYF
-,TRBJ2-2,TRBV5-1,-,TGCGCCAGCAGCTTGGCCCAGGGTGGCACCGGGGAGCTGTTTTTT,CASSLAQGGTGELFF
-,TRBJ2-3,TRBV7-9,-,TGTGCCAGCAGCTTAGTCGGCCAGGCGATGGATACGCAGTATTTT,CASSLVGQAMDTQYF
TRBD1,TRBJ2-1,TRBV29-1,-,TGCAGCGTTGACAAGGGACAGTCCTCCTACAATGAGCAGTTCTTC,CSVDKGQSSYNEQFF
TRBD1,TRBJ1-4,TRBV7-8,-,TGTGCCAGCAGCGCAGACAGGGGGCTAGAAAAACTGTTTTTT,CASSADRGLEKLFF
-,TRBJ2-3,TRBV29-1,-,TGCAGCGTCGTAGGGGGTGGGGGTCCCACAGATACGCAGTATTTT,CSVVGGGGPTDTQYF
-,TRBJ2-5,TRBV7-3,-,TGTGCCAGCAGCTTGACGGGTGGCGAGACCCAGTACTTC,CASSLTGGETQYF
-,TRBJ1-2,TRBV6-1,-,TGTGCCAGCAGTGAACAGGGCGGGGGGCTCTATGGCTACACCTTC,CASSEQGGGLYGYTF
TRBD1,TRBJ1-2,TRBV7-2,-,TGTGCCAGCAGCTCCTACTCCGGGACAGCGTATGGCTACACCTTC,CASSSYSGTAYGYTF
-,TRBJ1-3,TRBV7-2,-,TGTGCCAGCAGCCTTCAGGGAAACACCATATATTTT,CASSLQGNTIYF
-,TRBJ1-2,TRBV6-5,-,TGTGCCAGCAGTTTAGGGGGTAGGTCCAACGGCTACACCTTC,CASSLGGRSNGYTF
-,TRBJ2-7,TRBV6-5,-,TGTGCCAGCAGTTACTCGACAGGCAACGAGCAGTACTTC,CASSYSTGNEQYF
-,TRBJ1-2,TRBV21-1,-,TGTGCCAGCAGCCCTTCGGGACAGGGAAGATATGGCTACACCTTC,CASSPSGQGRYGYTF
-,TRBJ2-3,TRBV6-4,-,TGTGCCAGCAGCCGGGCCCGGCGGCGGGTACGCACAGATACGCAGTATTTT,CASSRARRRVRTDTQYF
-,TRBJ2-5,TRBV7-2,-,TGTGCCAGCAGCTCGGACCGGGACACGCCGTCGTACTTC,CASSSDRDTPSYF
-,TRBJ1-5,TRBV30,-,TGTGCCTGGAGCGACATGACGCATAGGCCCCAGCATTTT,CAWSDMTHRPQHF
TRBD1,TRBJ2-2,TRBV7-4,-,TGTGCCAGCAGCTTTTATAAGACAGGGTGGGTCGGGGCTTGGATCCAAACCGGGGAGCTGTTTTTT,CASSFYKTGWVGAWIQTGELFF
-,TRBJ1-2,TRBV28,-,TGTGCCAGCACCCCGATGACCCGGGCGGGCGGCTACACCTTC,CASTPMTRAGGYTF
-,TRBJ2-4,TRBV16,few,TGTGCCAGCAGCCAATCGTTACAGGGAACTAACATTCAGTACTTC,CASSQSLQGTNIQYF
-,TRBJ1-4,TRBV7-9,-,TGTGCCAGCAGCCCCCAGAGCGGTGAAAAACTGTTTTTT,CASSPQSGEKLFF
TRBD1,TRBJ1-1,TRBV18,-,TGTGCCAGCTCACCTGGGACAGGGGGCACTGAAGCTTTCTTT,CASSPGTGGTEAFF
-,TRBJ1-1,TRBV19,once,TGTGCCACAGGGCCCCCAACAGGCACTGAAGCTTTCTTT,CATGPPTGTEAFF
-,TRBJ2-2,TRBV9,-,TGTGCCAGCAACCAGGGCGGCCTGGACACCGGGGAGCTGTTTTTT,CASNQGGLDTGELFF
TRBD1,TRBJ1-1,TRBV28,few,TGTGCCAGCAGTCCTGGGCAGGGGGACACTGAAGCTTTCTTT,CASSPGQGDTEAFF
-,TRBJ2-1,TRBV7-2,once,TGTGCCAGCAGTCAAGGGGGAAAGTCCGATGAGCAGTTCTTC,CASSQGGKSDEQFF
-,TRBJ1-4,TRBV30,-,TGTGCCTGGAGTGTCCAGGGTCTACCGGAAAAACTGTTTTTT,CAWSVQGLPEKLFF
-,TRBJ2-3,TRBV2,once,TGTGCCAGCAGAGGTGGACAAACAGATACGCAGTATTTT,CASRGGQTDTQYF
-,TRBJ2-1,TRBV5-8,-,TGTGCCAGCAGCTTGGAGGGGGGGCGCTGGGGTGAGCAGTTCTTC,CASSLEGGRWGEQFF
TRBD2,TRBJ2-1,TRBV4-1,-,TGCGCCAGCAGCCAAGATAGGGGTAGCGGGAGGTCTAATGAGCAGTTCTTC,CASSQDRGSGRSNEQFF
-,TRBJ2-3,TRBV7-2,-,TGTGCCAGCAGCTTGGGGCAGGGGACAGATACGCAGTATTTT,CASSLGQGTDTQYF
-,TRBJ1-5,TRBV28,-,TGTGCCAGCAGTCCCAAAGGACAGCGCAATCAGCCCCAGCATTTT,CASSPKGQRNQPQHF
TRBD1,TRBJ1-4,TRBV5-1,-,TGCGCCAGCAGCTTCGACAGGGGGAATGAAAAACTGTTTTTT,CASSFDRGNEKLFF
-,TRBJ2-7,TRBV21-1,-,TGTGCCGCAAGGAGGCGGGACCACTCCTACGAGCAGTACTTC,CAARRRDHSYEQYF
-,TRBJ2-3,TRBV4-1,-,TGCGCCAGCAGCCAATCCGGGACACCCCGCGCAGATACGCAGTATTTT,CASSQSGTPRADTQYF
TRBD2,TRBJ2-3,TRBV4-3,-,TGCGCCAGCAGCCCTCGGGCGGGAGGGACAGATACGCAGTATTTT,CASSPRAGGTDTQYF
-,TRBJ2-7,TRBV20-1,-,TGCAGTGCTAGAGGGGGGGACGAGCAGTACTTC,CSARGGDEQYF
-,TRBJ1-4,TRBV9,-,TGTGCCAGCAACGTCCAGGAGGGGCGACAGAATGAAAAACTGTTTTTT,CASNVQEGRQNEKLFF
-,TRBJ1-6,TRBV27,-,TGTGCCAGCAGTTTACTTCAGGGCGCTTTGATTAATTCACCCCTCCACTTT,CASSLLQGALINSPLHF
TRBD2,TRBJ2-1,TRBV6-5,-,TGTGCCAGCAGTTACGGTGGACTAGCGGGAGTGCGGGAGCAGTTCTTC,CASSYGGLAGVREQFF
TRBD1,TRBJ1-5,TRBV7-8,-,TGTGCCAGCAGCTTAAGGGACAGGGGTTCCAATCAGCCCCAGCATTTT,CASSLRDRGSNQPQHF
TRBD2,TRBJ2-7,TRBV19,-,TGTGCCAGTAGTATTGATGTGCGGGGGGTATTCAACGAGCAGTACTTC,CASSIDVRGVFNEQYF